These T cell receptor beta chains were read from a single sample in a study of cytomegalovirus exposure and HLA in healthy donors. Method: immunoSEQ multiplex PCR; TCRdb's copy keeps in-frame clones and lacks some. The data show about 100,000 clones, about 75% seen once. Sequencing was carried out using PBMCs. These receptors all come from a man in his forties in good health and CMV-seropositive. The CDR3 runs from the conserved cysteine through the conserved F or W. Each record gives: V gene, clone size, J gene, D gene, CDR3 protein, CDR3 DNA. A D gene is named only where the DNA matches it firmly. Clone size is not always given. Where it is, it says once, few, many or a class for expanded clones.

TRBV5-1	NA	TRBJ2-3	TRBD2	CASSLAGLAADTQYF	TGCGCCAGCAGCTTGGCCGGACTAGCGGCAGATACGCAGTATTTT
TRBV7-7	NA	TRBJ2-5	NA	CASSPVSGWGETQYF	TGTGCTAGCAGCCCCGTGAGCGGATGGGGAGAGACCCAGTACTTC
TRBV19	few	TRBJ1-5	NA	CASSQGFDQPQHF	TGTGCCAGTAGTCAGGGTTTTGATCAGCCCCAGCATTTT
TRBV10-3	NA	TRBJ1-6	NA	CAISEVGGRSPLHF	TGTGCCATCAGCGAGGTGGGCGGGCGATCACCCCTCCACTTT
TRBV5-8	many	TRBJ2-2	TRBD2	CAPHTGGNTGELFF	TGTGCCCCTCATACGGGGGGGAACACCGGGGAGCTGTTTTTT
TRBV2	NA	TRBJ2-7	NA	CASSVREEYEQYF	TGTGCCAGCAGTGTCCGGGAAGAATACGAGCAGTACTTC
TRBV11-1	NA	TRBJ2-5	TRBD1	CASSLVRGRNQETQYF	TGTGCCAGCAGCTTAGTCAGGGGGCGAAACCAAGAGACCCAGTACTTC
TRBV4-2	NA	TRBJ2-6	NA	CASSQRGRTASTGANVLTF	TGTGCCAGCAGCCAAAGGGGTCGGACCGCGTCTACTGGGGCCAACGTCCTGACTTTC
TRBV5-6	NA	TRBJ2-7	TRBD1	CASSSLGTGAYEQYF	TGTGCCAGCAGCTCCCTAGGGACAGGGGCCTACGAGCAGTACTTC
TRBV7-8	NA	TRBJ2-7	NA	CASSKGRPTRGPSYEQYF	TGTGCCAGCAGCAAAGGCCGGCCTACGCGGGGTCCCTCCTACGAGCAGTACTTC
TRBV19	NA	TRBJ2-1	NA	CASRALAGPYNEQFF	TGTGCCAGTAGGGCTCTCGCGGGGCCCTACAATGAGCAGTTCTTC
TRBV10-2	NA	TRBJ1-6	NA	CASSVLGVGATSNSPLHF	TGCGCCAGCAGTGTCCTGGGGGTGGGGGCGACATCGAATTCACCCCTCCACTTT
TRBV2	NA	TRBJ2-7	TRBD1	CASRRTGGHEQYF	TGTGCCAGCAGAAGGACAGGGGGCCACGAGCAGTACTTC
TRBV5-1	NA	TRBJ2-3	NA	CASSLDMPRGTQYF	TGCGCCAGCAGCTTGGACATGCCTCGAGGTACGCAGTATTTT
TRBV20-1	NA	TRBJ2-5	NA	CSAEWETQYF	TGCAGTGCCGAGTGGGAGACCCAGTACTTC
TRBV5-1	NA	TRBJ2-1	TRBD2	CASSLDSGTSYNEQFF	TGCGCCAGCAGCTTGGATAGCGGGACCTCCTACAATGAGCAGTTCTTC
TRBV18	NA	TRBJ1-2	NA	CASSSGGIDGYTF	TGTGCCAGCTCAAGTGGGGGCATAGATGGCTACACCTTC
TRBV5-1	NA	TRBJ2-3	TRBD2	CASSLPIAGDTDTQYF	TGCGCCAGCAGCTTGCCCATAGCGGGGGACACAGATACGCAGTATTTT
TRBV1	NA	TRBJ1-3	NA	CTSSRTGNTIYF	TGCACCAGCAGTCGGACAGGGAACACCATATATTTT
TRBV18	NA	TRBJ2-3	TRBD1	CASSPLPGDGTEREYF	TGTGCCAGCTCACCCCTGCCGGGCGACGGGACAGAGAGGGAGTATTTT
TRBV2	NA	TRBJ2-1	TRBD2	CASSARGSHGYNEQFF	TGTGCCAGCAGTGCCCGCGGGAGCCACGGGTACAATGAGCAGTTCTTC
TRBV28	once	TRBJ2-7	NA	CAFPVGSKGLKLDSLLGQYF	TGTGCTTTTCCAGTGGGGTCGAAGGGACTTAAACTAGACTCTCTGTTAGGCCAGTACTTC
TRBV5-1	few	TRBJ2-7	TRBD1	CASSMDRATEQYF	TGCGCCAGCAGCATGGACAGGGCTACGGAGCAGTACTTC
TRBV27	NA	TRBJ2-2	TRBD1	CASTQDRGNTGELFF	TGTGCCAGCACCCAGGACAGGGGCAACACCGGGGAGCTGTTTTTT
TRBV7-8	NA	TRBJ2-7	NA	CASSSQGREQYF	TGTGCCAGCAGCTCCCAGGGTAGGGAGCAGTACTTC
TRBV18	NA	TRBJ2-5	TRBD2	CASSPVTGGVQETQYF	TGTGCCAGCTCACCCGTCACGGGGGGAGTTCAAGAGACCCAGTACTTC
TRBV5-1	NA	TRBJ2-1	TRBD1	CASWDRGRRTDNEQFF	TGCGCCAGCTGGGACAGGGGGAGGAGGACAGACAATGAGCAGTTCTTC
TRBV28	NA	TRBJ2-7	NA	CASSLGRPSSYEQYF	TGTGCCAGCAGTTTGGGGCGACCGAGCTCCTACGAGCAGTACTTC